This TCR beta chain was obtained from a study of blood T cell repertoires in COVID-19. Study as a whole: Acute-phase and convalescent COVID-19 samples originated in the United States, Italy and Spain. PBMCs, B-cell-depleted T cells, or T cells were the source of the cDNA or gDNA that made up the material.

The ends were cut back, 5 bases at V and 0 bases at J, with 8 bases in the middle. Germline CDR1 MNHEY, CDR2 SMNVEV (reference sequence). This CDR3 is 14 amino acids long. How the authors handled the data: Nucleated cell counts were estimated from reference gene primer amplification. Using immunoSEQ multiplex PCR, the repertoire was profiled, and TCRdb retains in-frame clones only, with some absent. D and trimming come from the DNA, and the V and J calls and clone size come from that table. Seen here are some 150,000 clones, 85% to 90% observed once, and the top ten hold over 12%. This TCR was sampled from a woman in her thirties or forties with acute or convalescent COVID-19. The J gene is TRBJ1-5, the V gene TRBV27; D gene unclear. The sample taken for sequencing was peripheral blood. The CDR3, as DNA: TGTGCCAGCAGTCCGGTAAATAGCAATCAGCCCCAGCATTTT. It translates to CASSPVNSNQPQHF.